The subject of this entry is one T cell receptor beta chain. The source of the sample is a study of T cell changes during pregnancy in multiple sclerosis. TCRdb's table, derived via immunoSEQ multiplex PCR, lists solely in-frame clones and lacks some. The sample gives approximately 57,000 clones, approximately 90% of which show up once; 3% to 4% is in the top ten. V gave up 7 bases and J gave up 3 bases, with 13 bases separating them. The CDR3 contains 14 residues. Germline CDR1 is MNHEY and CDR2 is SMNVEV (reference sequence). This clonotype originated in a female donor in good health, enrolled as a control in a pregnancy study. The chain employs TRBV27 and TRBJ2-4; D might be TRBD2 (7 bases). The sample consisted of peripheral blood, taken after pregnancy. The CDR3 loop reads CASTGGGDKNIQYF. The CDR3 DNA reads TGTGCCAGCACCGGAGGGGGGGACAAAAACATTCAGTACTTC.